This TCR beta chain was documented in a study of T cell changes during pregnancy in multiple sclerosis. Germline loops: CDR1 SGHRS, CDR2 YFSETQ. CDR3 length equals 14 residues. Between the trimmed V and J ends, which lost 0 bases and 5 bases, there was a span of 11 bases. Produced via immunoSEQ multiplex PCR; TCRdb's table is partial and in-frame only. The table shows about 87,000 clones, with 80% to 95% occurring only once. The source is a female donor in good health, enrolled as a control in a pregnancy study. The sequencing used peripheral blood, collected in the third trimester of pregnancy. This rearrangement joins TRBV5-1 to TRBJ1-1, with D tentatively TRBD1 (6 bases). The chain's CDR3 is CASSLDRAGTEAFF. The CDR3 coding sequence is TGCGCCAGCAGCTTGGACAGGGCTGGAACTGAAGCTTTCTTT.